This TCR beta chain is from a study of cytomegalovirus exposure and HLA in healthy donors. Whole-study findings and limits: Most TCR sequences proved rare, with some public TCRs found in many donors. Across donors, presence/absence analyses took sequencing depth to be roughly uniform.

The PCR employed 60 Vbeta primers together with 13 Jbeta primers. TCRdb's copy holds only in-frame clones and misses some; the assay was immunoSEQ multiplex PCR. Of about 160,000 clones in the sample, roughly 84% were seen once. A remark on this clone: Its cognate antigen is unknown.

This receptor was obtained from a boy younger than 10 in good health and CMV-seronegative. The sequencing sample was made of PBMCs.

The CDR3 coding sequence is TGTGCCAGCAGCCCTATGGGGGAGGGGCCGCACCGTTCCTACGAGCAGTACTTC. This encodes CASSPMGEGPHRSYEQYF. The genes are TRBV7-9 and TRBJ2-7, with 7 bases lining up with TRBD2. CDR1 is SEHNR and CDR2 is FQNEAQ in the germline V gene (reference sequence). V shed 5 bases and J 1 base; nucleotides not matched to a gene: 17. There are 18 residues in the CDR3.